The 24 T cell receptor beta chains listed next were all sequenced from one sample in a study of blood T cell repertoires in COVID-19. The repertoire was sequenced with immunoSEQ multiplex PCR; TCRdb's copy has only in-frame clones and lacks some. Counted here are roughly 230,000 clones, approximately 84% occurring once; the ten biggest clones make up 7.9%. The sequenced material came from peripheral blood. These receptors were obtained from an elderly woman with acute or convalescent COVID-19.

The chain combines TRBV19 with TRBJ2-5; TRBD1 aligns across 7 bases. Germline V gives CDR1 LNHDA, CDR2 SQIVND (reference sequence). V shed 2 bases, J shed 4 bases, and the junction held 7 bases outside the gene matches. The CDR3 is 15 residues long. In DNA form, the CDR3 reads TGTGCCAGTAGTATATGGACAGGCGGCGGAGAGACCCAGTACTTC. Its translation is CASSIWTGGGETQYF.

The chain carries TRBV11-2 and TRBJ2-3, with D possibly TRBD2 on 6 matching bases. Trimming left V 0 bases short and J 0 bases short, with 13 bases between. CDR1 and CDR2 from the germline V gene are SGHAT and FQNNGV. This CDR3 is 17 amino acids long. DNA for the CDR3: TGTGCCAGCAGCTTAGATCGGGGGAGCCCTAGCACAGATACGCAGTATTTT. It yields the protein CASSLDRGSPSTDTQYF.

This chain uses TRBV6-5 with TRBJ1-1; TRBD1 might be the D (5 bases). The V end was cut by 5 bases, the J end by 1 base, with 11 bases between. The germline gives CDR1 MNHEY, CDR2 SVGAGI. The CDR3 totals 14 residues. This CDR3 is CASSLTTGNTEAFF. The CDR3 DNA sequence: TGTGCCAGCAGTCTAACAACAGGGAACACTGAAGCTTTCTTT.

The count of this clone is one. This sequence joins TRBV3-1 (or the pseudogene TRBV3-2) and TRBJ1-1; D is unclear. The V gene's germline CDR1 is LGHDT and CDR2 YNNKEL (reference sequence). CDR3 length: 13 amino acids. V was shortened by 4 bases and J by 5 bases, with 11 bases between the two germline ends. The CDR3 DNA reads as TGTGCCAGCAGCCCCCACCCGGGGACTGAAGCTTTCTTT. It is translated as CASSPHPGTEAFF.

The V gene is TRBV28, the J gene TRBJ2-7; D may be TRBD1 (6 bases). V shed 5 bases and J shed 2 bases, with 13 bases lying between them. CDR1 MDHEN and CDR2 SYDVKM come from the germline V gene. This CDR3 spans 14 amino acids. The CDR3 region is CASSRTVGTYEQYF. CDR3 in DNA: TGTGCCAGCAGTCGGACAGTAGGGACCTACGAGCAGTACTTC.

This clone was detected only a few times. V gene TRBV19 combines with J gene TRBJ2-6; 7 nucleotides line up with TRBD1. The CDR3 is 17 amino acids. Germline CDR1 reads LNHDA; CDR2 reads SQIVND (reference sequence). V was clipped by 4 bases and J by 0 bases; unmatched bases: 6. The CDR3 coding sequence is TGTGCCAGTAGTAGGAGACAGGGTCACTCTGGGGCCAACGTCCTGACTTTC. Translating it yields CASSRRQGHSGANVLTF.

This clone has just one count. This chain connects TRBV24-1 to TRBJ1-2, with D possibly being TRBD1 (6 bases). Germline V lookup: CDR1 KGHDR, CDR2 SFDVKD. The CDR3 consists of 13 residues. Deletions cut 9 bases from V and 6 bases from J, with 16 bases between. CDR3: CATSLAGADGYTF. As DNA, the CDR3 is TGTGCCACCTCTCTCGCGGGGGCGGATGGCTACACCTTC.

The chain joins TRBV28 to TRBJ1-2; 7 nucleotides agree with TRBD1. Germline V CDR1 and CDR2: MDHEN, SYDVKM. V was clipped by 4 bases and J by 5 bases; unmatched bases: 7. The CDR3 is 14 amino acids. The CDR3 reads CASSSGQFLYGYTF. The CDR3 nucleotides are TGTGCCAGCAGTTCGGGACAGTTCCTTTATGGCTACACCTTC.

The J gene is TRBJ1-4, the V gene TRBV5-1; D possibly corresponds to TRBD1 (5 bases). V was shortened by 2 bases and J by 0 bases, with 11 bases between the two germline ends. Germline V CDR1 and CDR2: SGHRS, YFSETQ. The CDR3 length is 16 residues. The CDR3 here is CASSFGTAPTNEKLFF. CDR3 coding DNA: TGCGCCAGCAGCTTTGGGACTGCACCAACTAATGAAAAACTGTTTTTT.

This clone was counted once. This chain links TRBV5-4 with TRBJ2-3; TRBD2 aligns across 10 bases. The ends lost 1 base at V and 6 bases at J; junction bases unmatched: 8. Per germline, CDR1 SGHNT and CDR2 YYREEE (reference sequence). CDR3 size: 16 residues. This CDR3 reads CASSLRSGGATDTQYF. The CDR3, as DNA: TGTGCCAGCAGCTTGAGAAGCGGGGGGGCCACGGATACGCAGTATTTT.

The table lists this clone with a few counts. J is TRBJ2-1 and V is TRBV11-2, with D perhaps matching TRBD2 (5 bases). The germline V and J ends were trimmed by 3 bases and 10 bases, with 7 bases remaining between them. The CDR3 contains 11 residues. Germline CDR1 reads SGHAT; CDR2 reads FQNNGV. The CDR3 DNA follows: TGTGCCAGCAGCTTGCGCGGGGAGCAGTTCTTC. It translates to CASSLRGEQFF.

The table lists this clone with a few counts. The V and J genes are TRBV7-3 and TRBJ2-1, with 11 nucleotides matching TRBD2. CDR3 length: 15 amino acids. The germline V gene has CDR1 SGHTA and CDR2 FQGTGA. Trimming took 6 bases from V and 9 from J; bases not matched to a gene: 10. CDR3 protein: CASRPLAGVPGEQFF. In DNA, the CDR3 is TGTGCCAGCAGGCCACTAGCGGGAGTTCCTGGTGAGCAGTTCTTC.

This clone was detected only once. This rearrangement joins TRBV10-3 to TRBJ2-6; 10 positions agree with TRBD2. V gave up 7 bases and J gave up 3 bases; unmatched junction bases: 9. The CDR3 contains 17 residues. The germline gives CDR1 ENHRY, CDR2 SYGVKD. As DNA, the CDR3 is TGTGCCATCAAATCCAGCGGGGGGGCGCATGGGGCCAACGTCCTGACTTTC. This sequence encodes CAIKSSGGAHGANVLTF.

The V gene is TRBV6-5, the J gene TRBJ2-2, with 7 bases that match TRBD1. Germline CDR1 reads MNHEY; CDR2 reads SVGAGI. The CDR3 sequence is 14 residues long. V lost 7 bases to trimming and J lost 2 bases; unmatched junction nucleotides: 4. The DNA for the CDR3 is TGTGCCAGCATCGGGACAGCCAACACCGGGGAGCTGTTTTTT. It encodes CASIGTANTGELFF.

The chain recombines TRBV5-4 with TRBJ2-5, with 7 bases aligning to TRBD1. The V gene end was trimmed by 4 bases and the J gene end by 0 bases; junction bases not matched to a gene: 3. The CDR3 has 14 amino acids. Looked up from germline, CDR1 is SGHNT and CDR2 is YYREEE (reference sequence). The CDR3 DNA reads TGTGCCAGCAGCATCCAGGGGGACCAAGAGACCCAGTACTTC. This gives the protein CASSIQGDQETQYF.

This clone has only one observation. The V and J genes are TRBV18 and TRBJ2-1; a weak D match, TRBD2 (5 bases). The CDR3 spans 14 residues. Germline CDR1 and CDR2: KGHSH and LQKENI. V was cut by 8 bases and J by 0 bases, with 11 bases left in between. The DNA for the CDR3 is TGTGCCAGCACTCGAGCGGTCTCCTACAATGAGCAGTTCTTC. It encodes CASTRAVSYNEQFF.

This chain links TRBV6-5 with TRBJ1-1; tentatively, D is TRBD1 (6 bases). CDR1 and CDR2 (germline): MNHEY, SVGAGI. Trimming stripped 7 bases from V and 2 bases from J, with 17 bases between. CDR3 length equals 15 residues. CDR3 region: CASTNTDRANTEAFF. Here the CDR3 DNA reads TGTGCCAGCACCAACACGGACAGAGCTAACACTGAAGCTTTCTTT.

This clone was picked up one time. The chain is built from TRBV19 and TRBJ2-1, with 8 bases that match TRBD2. The length of the CDR3 is 17 residues. The germline CDR1 and CDR2 sequences are LNHDA and SQIVND (reference sequence). Trimming took 6 bases from V and 0 from J; bases not matched to a gene: 10. CDR3 residues: CASRRTSSSSSYNEQFF. The DNA of the CDR3 is TGTGCCAGTAGAAGGACTAGCTCCTCGAGCTCCTACAATGAGCAGTTCTTC.

The chain uses TRBV15 and TRBJ1-5; D not certain. The germline gives CDR1 LNHNV, CDR2 YYDKDF (reference sequence). V shed 4 bases and J shed 1 base, with 11 bases lying between them. The CDR3 sequence is 15 residues long. The CDR3 protein is CATSNGRRSNQPQHF. CDR3 sequence (DNA): TGTGCCACCAGCAACGGGAGACGGAGCAATCAGCCCCAGCATTTT.

The chain carries TRBV7-9 and TRBJ1-3; maybe TRBD1 (5 bases). The CDR3 has 16 amino acids. V was clipped by 5 bases and J by 4 bases, with 18 bases between them. Germline V gives CDR1 SEHNR, CDR2 FQNEAQ (reference sequence). The CDR3 DNA is TGTGCCAGCAGCCGAACGGGGACTCGGGGGGGAAACACCATATATTTT. As protein: CASSRTGTRGGNTIYF.

The chain joins TRBV29-1 to TRBJ2-1; 10 bases align to TRBD1. This CDR3 region has 14 residues. Per germline, CDR1 SQVTM and CDR2 ANQGSEA. The junction had 6 bases not matched to a gene; V was cut back by 6 bases and J by 4 bases. Here the CDR3 reads CSVGRDRGYNEQFF. DNA of the CDR3: TGCAGCGTGGGAAGGGACAGGGGATACAATGAGCAGTTCTTC.

This chain joins TRBV19 and TRBJ1-2, with a weak D call TRBD1 (5 bases). The V and J ends lost 2 bases and 4 bases respectively, with 11 bases between them. This CDR3 is 14 amino acids long. CDR1 is LNHDA, CDR2 SQIVND, per germline (reference sequence). This CDR3 reads CASSITSGIYGYTF. The CDR3, as DNA: TGTGCCAGTAGTATAACATCAGGGATCTATGGCTACACCTTC.

V and J are TRBV18 and TRBJ2-5, with TRBD1 matching over 8 bases. V was pared by 3 bases and J by 4 bases, with 4 bases of the junction left unmatched. CDR3 size: 14 residues. CDR1 KGHSH and CDR2 LQKENI come from the germline V gene. The CDR3 protein is CASSPTGDRETQYF. In DNA, the CDR3 is TGTGCCAGCTCACCGACAGGGGATCGAGAGACCCAGTACTTC.

The chain combines TRBV7-9 with TRBJ1-2; D is possibly TRBD1 (5 bases). This CDR3 comprises 15 residues. The germline V and J ends were trimmed by 5 bases and 0 bases, with 13 bases remaining between them. CDR1 is SEHNR, CDR2 FQNEAQ, per germline (reference sequence). For the CDR3, the DNA is TGTGCCAGCAGCCCTCAGACACAGGCTAACTATGGCTACACCTTC. Amino acids: CASSPQTQANYGYTF.